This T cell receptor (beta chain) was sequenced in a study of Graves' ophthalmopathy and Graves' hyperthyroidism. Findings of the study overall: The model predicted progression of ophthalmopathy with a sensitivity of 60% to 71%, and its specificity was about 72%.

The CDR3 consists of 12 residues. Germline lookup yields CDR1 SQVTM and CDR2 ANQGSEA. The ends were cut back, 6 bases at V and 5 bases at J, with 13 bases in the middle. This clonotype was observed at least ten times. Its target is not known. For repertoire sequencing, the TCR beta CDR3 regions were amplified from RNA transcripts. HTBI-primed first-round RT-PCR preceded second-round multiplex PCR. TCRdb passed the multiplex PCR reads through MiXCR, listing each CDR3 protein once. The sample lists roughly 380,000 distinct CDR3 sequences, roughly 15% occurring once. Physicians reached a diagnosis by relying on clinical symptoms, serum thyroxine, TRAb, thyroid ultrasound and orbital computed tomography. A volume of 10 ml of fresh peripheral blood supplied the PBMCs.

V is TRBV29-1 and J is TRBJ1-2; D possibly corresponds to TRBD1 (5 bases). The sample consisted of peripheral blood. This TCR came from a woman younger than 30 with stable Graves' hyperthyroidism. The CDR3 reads CSVTDGEYGYTF. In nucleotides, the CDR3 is TGCAGCGTGACAGACGGGGAATATGGCTACACCTTC.